This T cell receptor (beta chain) was retrieved from a study of cytomegalovirus exposure and HLA in healthy donors. General observations from the study: Relative to equally common others, HLA-associated TCR beta chains showed greater clonal expansion in a later analysis. TCR beta chains numbering roughly 150 were designated cytomegalovirus-associated. By HLA locus, TCR association rates varied in a later analysis, with DRB1 showing the most and HLA-C the fewest. Specificity for CMV antigens was confirmed in vitro for three of the CMV-associated chains.

This clone was recorded only once. Its antigen is currently unknown. Vbeta (60) and Jbeta (13) primers were used in the PCR. Only in-frame clones appear in the TCRdb table, and some are missing; sequencing was by immunoSEQ multiplex PCR. Here the sample spans approximately 120,000 clones, approximately 70% being singletons. Trimming removed 10 bases from V and 8 bases from J; junction bases left unmatched: 12. CDR3 length: 15 amino acids. In germline, CDR1 is ENHRY, CDR2 SYGVKD. The V gene is TRBV10-3, the J gene TRBJ2-1; 12 nucleotides line up with TRBD2. The sample was PBMCs. The TCR originated in a man in his forties in good health and CMV-seronegative. CDR3 in DNA: TGTGCCACTAAGAACCTAGCGGGGGGGCTCGATGAGCAGTTCTTC. Protein: CATKNLAGGLDEQFF.